These 22 T cell receptor beta chains were sequenced from one sample in a study of T cell repertoires in cytomegalovirus infection. One entry per CDR3 protein results from TCRdb running MiXCR on the reads. The sample consists of fewer than 300,000 distinct CDR3 sequences, roughly 25% of them appearing once. The sequencing input was PBMCs. The source of these receptors is a human donor in good health (CMV status not recorded). Some clones in this sample may be carry-over from other donors' samples.

The chain links TRBV20-1 to TRBJ2-2; D not certain. Germline-derived CDR1 and CDR2 are DFQATT and SNEGSKA (reference sequence). The CDR3 totals 14 residues. Trimming left V 2 bases short and J 0 bases short, with 7 bases between. In DNA, the CDR3 is TGCAGTGCTAGAAGCGTGACGAACACCGGGGAGCTGTTTTTT. Its translation is CSARSVTNTGELFF.

In DNA, the CDR3 is TGTGCCACCAGCAGAGAGCTGGGAACAGAAGCGAATCAGCCCCAGCATTTT. It yields the protein CATSRELGTEANQPQHF. The V call is TRBV15, the J call TRBJ1-5; D remains ambiguous. The CDR3 contains 17 residues. V lost 0 bases and J 4 bases, leaving 16 bases between the germline ends. Germline loops: CDR1 LNHNV, CDR2 YYDKDF (reference sequence).

This clonotype was found many times. This sequence joins TRBV5-1 and TRBJ2-7; the match to TRBD1 covers 7 bases. This CDR3 is 14 amino acids long. V was pared by 4 bases and J by 3 bases, with 7 bases of the junction left unmatched. The germline CDR1 and CDR2 sequences are SGHRS and YFSETQ. The CDR3 protein is CASSAPGQHYEQYF. The CDR3 DNA sequence: TGCGCCAGCAGCGCTCCGGGACAGCACTACGAGCAGTACTTC. Based on the CDR3 plus reference TRBV5-1 and TRBJ2-7, the full variable domain is KAGVTQTPRYLIKTRGQQVTLSCSPISGHRSVSWYQQTPGQGLQFLFEYFSETQRNKGNFPGRFSGRQFSNSRSEMNVSTLELGDSALYLCASSAPGQHYEQYFGPGTRLTVT.

CDR3 in DNA: TGTGCCAGTGGACAGGGGTGGGACATTCAGTACTTC. This codes for CASGQGWDIQYF. The J gene is TRBJ2-4, the V gene TRBV19, with 9 bases that match TRBD1. The V and J ends lost 8 bases and 8 bases, in that order; junction bases with no gene match: 4. This CDR3 is 12 amino acids long. Germline CDR1 and CDR2: LNHDA and SQIVND (reference sequence).

There are a few counts of this clonotype. The genes are TRBV27 and TRBJ2-1; 9 nucleotides align to TRBD2. The CDR3 spans 16 residues. Germline trimming cut 6 bases from V and 6 bases from J; bases unmatched to any gene: 12. CDR1 is MNHEY and CDR2 is SMNVEV in the germline V gene (reference sequence). The CDR3 loop is CASSQGLAGRSNEQFF. The CDR3 coding sequence is TGTGCCAGCAGCCAGGGGCTAGCGGGGAGGAGCAATGAGCAGTTCTTC.

In its sample, this clonotype was seen many times. The chain has TRBV24-1 and TRBJ1-5; a weak D match, TRBD1 (6 bases). The germline V gene has CDR1 KGHDR and CDR2 SFDVKD. This CDR3 comprises 14 residues. Trimming pared 5 bases from V and 6 bases from J, leaving 13 bases between. The CDR3 DNA is TGTGCCACCAGTGCAGGGGCGGGAGGTCAGCCCCAGCATTTT. This codes for CATSAGAGGQPQHF.

This clonotype was detected many times. The V gene is TRBV7-2, the J gene TRBJ2-1; TRBD1 matches 10 bases. The CDR3 is 16 amino acids. The germline V gene has CDR1 SGHTA and CDR2 FQGNSA. J lost 8 bases, V lost 4 bases, and 11 bases had no gene match. The CDR3 here is CASSYRTGGSLDEQFF. As DNA, the CDR3 is TGTGCCAGCAGCTATCGGACAGGGGGTTCGCTTGATGAGCAGTTCTTC. Full variable domain (remainder filled in from reference TRBV7-2 and TRBJ2-1): GAGVSQSPSNKVTEKGKDVELRCDPISGHTALYWYRQSLGQGLEFLIYFQGNSAPDKSGLPSDRFSAERTGGSVSTLTIQRTQQEDSAVYLCASSYRTGGSLDEQFFGPGTRLTVL.

This clonotype was seen only a few times. The rearrangement uses TRBV29-1 and TRBJ2-1, with 10 bases lining up with TRBD2. V dropped 2 bases and J dropped 6; count of bases not matched to a gene: 4. CDR3 length: 14 amino acids. Germline V gives CDR1 SQVTM, CDR2 ANQGSEA. In DNA form, the CDR3 reads TGCAGCGTTGAATGGCTAGCGGGAGCCAATGAGCAGTTCTTC. This sequence encodes CSVEWLAGANEQFF.

The chain joins TRBV6-1 to TRBJ2-4; TRBD1 matches 7 bases. The CDR3 spans 13 residues. Germline V gives CDR1 MNHNS, CDR2 SASEGT. Trimming at V came to 2 bases and at J to 11 bases, leaving 6 bases not matched to a gene. The CDR3 sequence: CASSELEGGVQYF. The DNA of the CDR3 is TGTGCCAGCAGTGAACTCGAAGGGGGCGTTCAGTACTTC.

The V gene is TRBV20-1, the J gene TRBJ2-3, with D hard to call. V gave up 0 bases and J gave up 1 base, with 14 bases separating them. The CDR3 consists of 16 residues. Germline V gene lookup returns CDR1 DFQATT and CDR2 SNEGSKA (reference sequence). The CDR3 DNA reads TGCAGTGCTAGAGATGGCGAGTCCTTGGGCACAGATACGCAGTATTTT. This codes for CSARDGESLGTDTQYF.

This clonotype was seen many times. The CDR3 nucleotides read TGTGCCAGCAGCACGGATGGAGGTAACAATCAGCCCCAGCATTTT. Its translation: CASSTDGGNNQPQHF. This chain uses TRBV11-2 with TRBJ1-5; D remains ambiguous. CDR3 length: 15 amino acids. V was cut by 5 bases and J by 3 bases, with 14 bases left in between. In germline, CDR1 is SGHAT, CDR2 FQNNGV.

This clonotype occurred many times. This chain connects TRBV7-2 to TRBJ2-3; the D gene could be TRBD1 or TRBD2 (6 bases each). CDR1 is SGHTA, CDR2 FQGNSA, per germline. The CDR3 is 17 amino acids. V gave up 0 bases and J gave up 3 bases, with 16 bases separating them. CDR3 region: CASSLAQGGGSTDTQYF. DNA of the CDR3: TGTGCCAGCAGCTTAGCGCAAGGGGGAGGTAGTACAGATACGCAGTATTTT.

V and J are TRBV2 and TRBJ2-6; 7 bases line up with TRBD2. V gave up 4 bases and J gave up 1 base; unmatched junction bases: 7. The length of the CDR3 is 17 residues. CDR1 is SNHLY, CDR2 FYNNEI, per germline. The CDR3 nucleotides read TGTGCCAGCAGTGGGGGACTCGGGGGGTCTGGGGCCAACGTCCTGACTTTC. It specifies CASSGGLGGSGANVLTF.

This clonotype was seen many times. This sequence joins TRBV7-2 and TRBJ2-2; D remains unclear. Trimming took 5 bases from V and 1 from J, leaving 8 bases between them. Germline CDR1 and CDR2: SGHTA and FQGNSA. The CDR3 totals 14 residues. The CDR3 region has the DNA TGTGCCAGCAGCCTACGCTTGAACACCGGGGAGCTGTTTTTT. This sequence encodes CASSLRLNTGELFF.

This sequence joins TRBV2 and TRBJ2-4; TRBD1 might be the D (6 bases). Germline loops: CDR1 SNHLY, CDR2 FYNNEI. The CDR3 runs 15 residues. Trimming took off 8 bases at V and 1 base at J, with 15 bases between the two ends. DNA for the CDR3: TGTGCCAGCCCGTCAAGTAGGGGGGCCAAAAACATTCAGTACTTC. The encoded protein is CASPSSRGAKNIQYF.

About this clonotype itself: This CDR3 is missing its conserved last phenylalanine or tryptophan, likely due to a read error. This chain joins TRBV29-1 and TRBJ2-5; 10 bases line up with TRBD1. This CDR3 is built from 14 residues. J lost 1 base, V lost 4 bases, and 3 bases had no gene match. CDR1 and CDR2 (germline): SQVTM, ANQGSEA. CDR3 in amino acids: CSVAGTGVQETQYL. Here the CDR3 DNA reads TGCAGCGTTGCCGGGACAGGGGTCCAAGAGACCCAGTACTTA.

In this sample, this clonotype turned up many times. The chain couples TRBV6-1 to TRBJ1-1, with TRBD1 matching 11 bases. This CDR3 contains 16 residues. CDR1 is MNHNS, CDR2 SASEGT, per germline. J was trimmed by 6 bases and V by 6 bases; bases with no gene match: 12. CDR3 in amino acids: CASRAPGQGGGAEAFF. The CDR3, as DNA: TGTGCCAGCAGAGCACCGGGACAGGGGGGAGGTGCTGAAGCTTTCTTT.

The chain combines TRBV5-5 with TRBJ2-1, with D maybe TRBD2 (5 bases). Trimming removed 4 bases from V and 0 bases from J, with 11 bases in between. Germline values: CDR1 SGHKS, CDR2 YYEKEE (reference sequence). The length of the CDR3 is 15 residues. The CDR3 spells CASSEGSNSYNEQFF. The CDR3 DNA reads TGTGCCAGCAGCGAGGGTTCTAACTCCTACAATGAGCAGTTCTTC.

As to this clonotype: The conserved final phenylalanine or tryptophan is absent from the CDR3, which likely points to a read error. This chain joins TRBV7-9 and TRBJ2-7, with 9 bases fitting TRBD1. The CDR3 extends over 14 amino acids. Germline CDR1 and CDR2: SEHNR and FQNEAQ (reference sequence). V trimming: 1 base; J trimming: 7 bases; junction bases outside the gene matches: 5. In nucleotides, the CDR3 is TGTGCCAGCAGCTTAGACAGGGGGCCCGAGGAGCAGTACTTG. Amino acids: CASSLDRGPEEQYL.

This clonotype occurred many times. CDR3 amino acids: CASRSRDGGLEAFF. The CDR3 DNA follows: TGTGCCAGCAGGTCCCGGGACGGGGGGCTGGAAGCTTTCTTT. V and J are TRBV11-2 and TRBJ1-1; the D gene is possibly TRBD1 (6 bases). Trimming pared 6 bases from V and 8 bases from J, leaving 19 bases between. Germline V gene data show CDR1 as SGHAT and CDR2 as FQNNGV. There are 14 residues in the CDR3.

On this clonotype itself: The CDR3 carries no conserved terminal phenylalanine or tryptophan, so it likely arises from a read error. V and J are TRBV5-1 and TRBJ2-6, with D possibly being TRBD1 or TRBD2 (6 bases each). Germline CDR1 SGHRS, CDR2 YFSETQ. The CDR3 extends over 17 amino acids. Trimming shortened V by 1 base and J by 4 bases, and 15 bases separated the two germline ends. The CDR3: CASSLSPGAAGANVLTS. CDR3 nucleotide sequence: TGCGCCAGCAGCTTGTCTCCGGGGGCGGCGGGGGCCAACGTCCTGACTTCC.

The CDR3 here is CSVRLEPGYTF. The DNA for the CDR3 is TGCAGCGTCCGACTTGAACCTGGCTACACCTTC. This chain links TRBV29-1 with TRBJ1-2; D ambiguous. Trimming took 6 bases from V and 7 from J, leaving 12 bases between them. The length of the CDR3 is 11 residues. From germline, CDR1 is SQVTM and CDR2 ANQGSEA.